This T cell receptor (beta chain) was profiled in a study of prognosis after radiotherapy for stage I lung cancer. Two-round multiplex PCR, the amplification method, yielded TCR beta CDR3 from genomic DNA. The first round of PCR was done with primers that matched each TRBV and TRBJ gene. MiXCR, applied by TCRdb to the multiplex PCR reads, yields one record per CDR3 protein. The repertoire holds around 63,000 distinct CDR3 sequences, approximately 26% seen once, with 6% to 9% in the top ten. Each of two time points yielded 4.5 to 6.5 milliliters of peripheral venous blood. This clonotype was detected many times. The input for sequencing was PBMCs, taken before or after stereotactic body radiation therapy (not recorded which). This receptor was identified in a donor over 45 with non-small cell lung cancer.

CDR3 coding DNA: TGTGCCAGCAGCCAAGGACTAGCGGGAAACATTCAGTACTTC. Its translation: CASSQGLAGNIQYF. The genes are TRBV3-1 and TRBJ2-4, with TRBD2 matching over 10 bases. Germline CDR1 and CDR2: LGHDT and YNNKEL (reference sequence). The CDR3 spans 14 residues. V trimming: 1 base; J trimming: 6 bases; junction bases outside the gene matches: 0.